This T cell receptor beta chain derives from a study of blood T cells in healthy people across ages. Study-level points and caveats: Naive CD4+ cell counts and diversity both ran higher in long-lived than in aged donors.

A sample-barcoded 5' primer and a J-beta primer mix were used in a second PCR of about 6 to 12 cycles. A template-switch adaptor with 12 random nucleotides tagged each cDNA molecule. TCRdb ran MiXCR on the 5' RACE reads and lists one entry per CDR3 protein. The sample lists roughly 1.4 million distinct CDR3 sequences; roughly 64% were seen once. Germline assignment: CDR1 LGHNA and CDR2 YSLEER. Trimming cost V 1 base and J 8 bases, with 11 bases left between them. The CDR3 has 13 amino acids. Notes on this clonotype: Its antigen is still unknown.

The chain uses TRBV4-3 and TRBJ1-2; D not certain. The source is a man aged 18 to 30 in good health. The sequenced sample was blood. The CDR3 loop reads CASSQGPSSGYTF. In DNA form, the CDR3 reads TGCGCCAGCAGCCAAGGACCCTCTTCGGGCTACACCTTC.